The rows below give T cell receptor beta chains drawn from one sample of a study of siplizumab effects on memory and regulatory T cells. Profiling relied on immunoSEQ multiplex PCR, and the TCRdb table lists in-frame clones only, not all of them. The sample has about 50,000 clones; roughly 93% are singletons. Input material: CD8+ T cells sorted from blood. The receptor set was obtained from a human donor in good health. The CDR3 runs from the conserved cysteine through the conserved F or W. D genes are given only for firm matches. Expanded clones get a size class; other rows say once, few or many, or leave the size out.

D	J	size	V	length	DNA	CDR3
-	TRBJ1-3	-	TRBV5-1	12	TGCGCCAGCAGCTCGGACGGAAACACCATATATTTT	CASSSDGNTIYF
-	TRBJ1-2	-	TRBV27	13	TGTGCCAGCAGTATCAGGGCTAACTATGGCTACACCTTC	CASSIRANYGYTF
-	TRBJ1-1	-	TRBV7-9	14	TGTGCCAGCAGCTTAGCTCTGGGAGAGGATGAAGCTTTCTTT	CASSLALGEDEAFF
-	TRBJ1-2	few	TRBV7-9	13	TGTGCCAGCAGCTTTGGAGATTACTATGGCTACACCTTC	CASSFGDYYGYTF
TRBD1	TRBJ1-2	-	TRBV7-8	16	TGTGCCAGCAGCTTACGGGACAGGGGAAAAAACTATGGCTACACCTTC	CASSLRDRGKNYGYTF
TRBD2	TRBJ2-1	-	TRBV5-1	18	TGCGCCAGCAGCCCGAGGACTAGCGGGAGGGCCCTTATATATGAGCAGTTCTTC	CASSPRTSGRALIYEQFF
TRBD1	TRBJ1-2	-	TRBV2	12	TGTGCCAGCAGTCCGACAGGGGATGGCTACACCTTC	CASSPTGDGYTF
-	TRBJ2-7	-	TRBV27	14	TGTGCCAGCAGTTTATCGAAAGCGTACTACGAGCAGTACTTC	CASSLSKAYYEQYF
TRBD2	TRBJ2-1	-	TRBV29-1	14	TGCAGCGTTGACCTTGGACTAGACTACAATGAGCAGTTCTTC	CSVDLGLDYNEQFF
-	TRBJ2-7	-	TRBV19	14	TGTGCCAGTAGTCCACGGGACACCTACTACGAGCAGTACTTC	CASSPRDTYYEQYF
-	TRBJ1-1	-	TRBV4-1	15	TGCGCCAGCAGCCAATTGCAGGGGATAAACACTGAAGCTTTCTTT	CASSQLQGINTEAFF
TRBD2	TRBJ2-1	-	TRBV4-1	16	TGCGCCAGCAGCCAAGAACGCCTAGCGGGATTTTATGAGCAGTTCTTC	CASSQERLAGFYEQFF
-	TRBJ1-3	once	TRBV11-1	13	TGTGCCAGCACCACTCCTCCTGGCGACACCATATATTTT	CASTTPPGDTIYF
-	TRBJ2-7	-	TRBV28	14	TGTGCCAGCGGACATAGGCTGTCTTTCTACGAGCAGTACTTC	CASGHRLSFYEQYF
-	TRBJ2-2	-	TRBV29-1	15	TGCAGCGTTGAAAGGGCTAGCGATAACACCGGGGAGCTGTTTTTT	CSVERASDNTGELFF
-	TRBJ2-1	-	TRBV13	14	TGTGCCAGCAGCTCCTCCGGGCCCCTTAATGAGCAGTTCTTC	CASSSSGPLNEQFF
-	TRBJ2-1	-	TRBV28	12	TGTGCCAGCAGTTTTAGGGGGGATGAGCAGTTCTTC	CASSFRGDEQFF
-	TRBJ1-2	-	TRBV5-6	12	TGTGCCAGCAGCCTGGGATTGCTAGGCTACACCTTC	CASSLGLLGYTF
TRBD1	TRBJ1-1	once	TRBV5-6	18	TGTGCCAGCAGCTTGGCGGGACAGGGGAATTTTTTGTACACTGAAGCTTTCTTT	CASSLAGQGNFLYTEAFF
-	TRBJ2-7	once	TRBV29-1	12	TGCAGCGTTGAGACTAGGGCCTACGAGCAGTACTTC	CSVETRAYEQYF
TRBD2	TRBJ2-1	-	TRBV7-9	17	TGTGCCAGCAGCCGACCGTTGCTAGCGGAGCGATACAATGAGCAGTTCTTC	CASSRPLLAERYNEQFF
TRBD1	TRBJ1-2	-	TRBV30	14	TGTGCCTGGAGTGTATTGGGACAGGGCGATGGCTACACCTTC	CAWSVLGQGDGYTF
TRBD2	TRBJ2-3	-	TRBV6-1	14	TGTGCCAGCAGTGAACTAGCGGGAGCAGATACGCAGTATTTT	CASSELAGADTQYF
TRBD1	TRBJ1-2	-	TRBV7-9	13	TGTGCCAGCAGCGGGAGAGACAGGGGTGGCTACACCTTC	CASSGRDRGGYTF
TRBD2	TRBJ2-3	once	TRBV11-2	15	TGTGCCAGCAGCTTAGTGTCGGGAGGGCCAGATACGCAGTATTTT	CASSLVSGGPDTQYF
TRBD1	TRBJ1-4	-	TRBV2	16	TGTGCCAGCCAGTTTAGGACAGGCGCAACTAATGAAAAACTGTTTTTT	CASQFRTGATNEKLFF
-	TRBJ2-7	-	TRBV19	14	TGTGCCAGTAGTTCCGATACAGACACCTACGAGCAGTACTTC	CASSSDTDTYEQYF
-	TRBJ2-7	-	TRBV11-3	15	TGTGCCAGCAGCTTGGGGGACACTAGATTCTACGAGCAGTACTTC	CASSLGDTRFYEQYF
-	TRBJ1-1	-	TRBV29-1	19	TGCAGCGTTGAAGGGGTTATGACAGGCGGCGGAGGTATGAACACTGAAGCTTTCTTT	CSVEGVMTGGGGMNTEAFF
-	TRBJ1-1	-	TRBV6-1	11	TGTGCCAGCAGTGATGCAGATGAAGCTTTCTTT	CASSDADEAFF
-	TRBJ2-3	-	TRBV6-4	12	TGTGCCAGCAGTGACTCCACAGATACGCAGTATTTT	CASSDSTDTQYF
TRBD1	TRBJ1-2	-	TRBV6-1	15	TGTGCCAGCCAAACAGAGACAGGGGGGAACTATGGCTACACCTTC	CASQTETGGNYGYTF